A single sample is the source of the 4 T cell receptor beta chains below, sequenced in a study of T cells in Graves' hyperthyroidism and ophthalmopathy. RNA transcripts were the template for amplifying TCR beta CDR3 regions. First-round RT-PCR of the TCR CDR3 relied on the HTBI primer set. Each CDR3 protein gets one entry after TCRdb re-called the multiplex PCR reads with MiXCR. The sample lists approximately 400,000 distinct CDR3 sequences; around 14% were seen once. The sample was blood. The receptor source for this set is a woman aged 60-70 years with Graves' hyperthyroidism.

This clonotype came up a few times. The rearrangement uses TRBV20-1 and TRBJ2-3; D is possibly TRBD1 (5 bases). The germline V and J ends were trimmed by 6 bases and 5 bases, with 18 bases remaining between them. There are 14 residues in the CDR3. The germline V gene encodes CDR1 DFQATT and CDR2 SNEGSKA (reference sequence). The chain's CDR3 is CSALDTAQGDTQYF. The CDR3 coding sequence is TGCAGTGCCCTAGATACGGCGCAGGGAGATACGCAGTATTTT.

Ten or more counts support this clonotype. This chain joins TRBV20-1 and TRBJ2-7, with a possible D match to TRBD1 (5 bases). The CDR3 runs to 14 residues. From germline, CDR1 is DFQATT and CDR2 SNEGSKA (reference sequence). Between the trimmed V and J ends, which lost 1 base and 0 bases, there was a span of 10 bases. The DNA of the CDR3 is TGCAGTGCTAGAGTGGCAGGGTTCTCCTACGAGCAGTACTTC. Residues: CSARVAGFSYEQYF.

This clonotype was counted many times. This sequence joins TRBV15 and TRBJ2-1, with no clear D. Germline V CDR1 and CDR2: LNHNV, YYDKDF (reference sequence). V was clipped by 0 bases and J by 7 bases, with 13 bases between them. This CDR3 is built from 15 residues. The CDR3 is CATSRDPGVGNEQFF. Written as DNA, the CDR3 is TGTGCCACCAGCAGAGATCCTGGGGTTGGGAATGAGCAGTTCTTC.

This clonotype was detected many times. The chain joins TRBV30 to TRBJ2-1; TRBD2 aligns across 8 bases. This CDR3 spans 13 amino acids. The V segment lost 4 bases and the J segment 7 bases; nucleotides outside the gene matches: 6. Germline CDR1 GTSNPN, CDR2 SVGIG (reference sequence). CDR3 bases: TGTGCCTGGAACACGGGAGGGCGGAATGAGCAGTTCTTC. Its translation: CAWNTGGRNEQFF.